These 8 T cell receptor beta chains originate from one sample sequenced in a study of graft-versus-host responses after intestinal transplantation. Measured with immunoSEQ multiplex PCR; TCRdb has only the in-frame clones, and not every one. The repertoire consists of roughly 100,000 clones, with 85% to 95% occurring once and the leading ten covering about 0.073%. Their antigen targets remain unknown. The sample here was unstimulated CD8+ T cells sorted from spleen or lymph node cells, taken before transplant. Receptors originate from a human donor who was the organ donor for an intestinal transplant.

This clone was seen only once. The J gene is TRBJ1-1, the V gene TRBV2; TRBD1 matches 12 bases. The germline CDR1 and CDR2 sequences are SNHLY and FYNNEI. J was trimmed by 2 bases and V by 9 bases; bases with no gene match: 16. The length of the CDR3 is 18 residues. In nucleotides, the CDR3 is TGTGCCAGTGGTTCGTGGGGGACAGGGGGCAAGGTCAACACTGAAGCTTTCTTT. Translated, it gives CASGSWGTGGKVNTEAFF.

This clone was seen a single time. The genes are TRBV4-2 and TRBJ2-7; a weak D match, TRBD1 (6 bases). V lost 3 bases, J lost 3 bases, and 12 bases lay in between. The CDR3 length is 14 residues. CDR1 is LGHNA and CDR2 is YNFKEQ in the germline V gene. The CDR3 protein is CASSQAEGDYEQYF. Here the CDR3 DNA reads TGTGCCAGCAGCCAGGCTGAGGGGGACTACGAGCAGTACTTC.

The chain couples TRBV4-2 to TRBJ2-1; 15 nucleotides align to TRBD2. The ends lost 0 bases at V and 1 base at J; junction bases unmatched: 4. Germline loops: CDR1 LGHNA, CDR2 YNFKEQ. The CDR3 length is 19 residues. The CDR3 DNA is TGTGCCAGCAGCCAAGATCCGGGACTAGCGGGGGGATCCTACAATGAGCAGTTCTTC. Translating gives CASSQDPGLAGGSYNEQFF.

The chain has TRBV4-1 and TRBJ1-2; maybe TRBD1 (6 bases). This CDR3 region has 16 residues. V was cut by 2 bases and J by 2 bases, with 15 bases left in between. Germline values: CDR1 MGHRA, CDR2 YSYEKL. The CDR3 here is CASSQPAPGHNYGYTF. For the CDR3, the DNA is TGCGCCAGCAGCCAACCGGCGCCGGGACACAACTATGGCTACACCTTC.

The chain carries TRBV5-1 and TRBJ1-2; D ambiguous. Germline V gene sequence: CDR1 SGHRS, CDR2 YFSETQ. The CDR3 extends over 13 amino acids. V lost 2 bases to trimming and J lost 7 bases, with 12 bases between them. Here the CDR3 reads CASSFGRLSGYTF. CDR3 coding DNA: TGCGCCAGCAGCTTTGGCCGACTATCTGGCTACACCTTC.

This chain uses TRBV2 with TRBJ2-1; 10 bases map to TRBD2. This CDR3 has 19 residues. From germline, CDR1 is SNHLY and CDR2 FYNNEI. Losses at the gene ends were 5 bases for V and 3 bases for J; bases not matched to a gene: 16. CDR3 loop: CASSFPLAGVRFVYNEQFF. Written as DNA, the CDR3 is TGTGCCAGCAGTTTCCCTCTAGCGGGAGTTAGGTTCGTCTACAATGAGCAGTTCTTC.

V is TRBV5-6 and J is TRBJ1-4; D possibly corresponds to TRBD1 (5 bases). Trimming took 3 bases from V and 8 from J, leaving 17 bases between them. This CDR3 spans 15 amino acids. Per germline, CDR1 SGHDT and CDR2 YYEEEE. The DNA of the CDR3 is TGTGCCAGCAGCTCAACGACAGACACCGGGGAAAAACTGTTTTTT. Translation gives CASSSTTDTGEKLFF. The entire variable domain, with the rest obtained from reference TRBV5-6 and TRBJ1-4, is as follows: DAGVTQSPTHLIKTRGQQVTLRCSPKSGHDTVSWYQQALGQGPQFIFQYYEEEERQRGNFPDRFSGHQFPNYSSELNVNALLLGDSALYLCASSSTTDTGEKLFFGSGTQLSVL.

The chain carries TRBV5-1 and TRBJ2-1; 9 bases align to TRBD2. Germline V gene data show CDR1 as SGHRS and CDR2 as YFSETQ. The CDR3 consists of 16 residues. J was trimmed by 8 bases and V by 0 bases; bases with no gene match: 9. CDR3 nucleotides: TGCGCCAGCAGCTTGGATTCTAGCGGGAACTGGGATGAGCAGTTCTTC. This codes for CASSLDSSGNWDEQFF. Using reference TRBV5-1 and TRBJ2-1 for the parts outside the CDR3, the full variable domain is KAGVTQTPRYLIKTRGQQVTLSCSPISGHRSVSWYQQTPGQGLQFLFEYFSETQRNKGNFPGRFSGRQFSNSRSEMNVSTLELGDSALYLCASSLDSSGNWDEQFFGPGTRLTVL.